Below are 12 T cell receptor beta chains sequenced from a single sample in a study of blood T cell repertoires in COVID-19. Profiling relied on immunoSEQ multiplex PCR, and the TCRdb table lists in-frame clones only, not all of them. Among 90,000 or so clones listed, 80% to 90% were seen once. The sequencing sample was made of peripheral blood. These receptors came from a man older than 75 with acute or convalescent COVID-19.

The V and J genes are TRBV7-3 and TRBJ2-7, with D perhaps TRBD1 (5 bases). Germline V gives CDR1 SGHTA, CDR2 FQGTGA. CDR3 size: 14 residues. The V and J ends lost 4 bases and 5 bases respectively, with 15 bases between them. CDR3 nucleotide sequence: TGTGCCAGCAGCTCACAGCCGGACACCCACGAGCAGTACTTC. Translating it yields CASSSQPDTHEQYF.

This chain links TRBV6-5 with TRBJ2-3; TRBD1 is a possible D gene (7 bases). From germline, CDR1 is MNHEY and CDR2 SVGAGI. The CDR3 totals 11 residues. V lost 8 bases, J lost 5 bases, and 8 bases lay in between. The CDR3 is CASQGGDTQYF. DNA of the CDR3: TGTGCCAGCCAGGGGGGAGATACGCAGTATTTT.

The chain's CDR3 is CASSYNTGGGETQYF. Here the CDR3 DNA reads TGCGCCAGCAGTTATAATACAGGGGGTGGCGAGACCCAGTACTTC. The genes are TRBV5-1 and TRBJ2-5; 8 bases line up with TRBD1. V trimming: 5 bases; J trimming: 5 bases; junction bases outside the gene matches: 11. This CDR3 comprises 15 residues. Looked up from germline, CDR1 is SGHRS and CDR2 is YFSETQ.

The gene calls are TRBV28 and TRBJ2-7; D is ambiguous. V was pared by 3 bases and J by 2 bases, with 5 bases between. Per the germline V gene, CDR1 is MDHEN and CDR2 is SYDVKM. This CDR3 is built from 12 residues. Written as DNA, the CDR3 is TGTGCCAGCAGTTTCTATACCTACGAGCAGTACTTC. It codes for CASSFYTYEQYF.

This chain joins TRBV27 and TRBJ2-3; TRBD2 agrees at 9 bases. There are 16 residues in the CDR3. Looked up from germline, CDR1 is MNHEY and CDR2 is SMNVEV (reference sequence). J lost 4 bases, V lost 3 bases, and 8 bases had no gene match. CDR3 region: CASSLGGRASADTQYF. DNA for the CDR3: TGTGCCAGCAGTTTGGGCGGGAGGGCCTCTGCAGATACGCAGTATTTT.

This chain uses TRBV18 with TRBJ1-1; maybe TRBD1 (5 bases). This CDR3 spans 17 amino acids. V dropped 3 bases and J dropped 0 bases, with 17 bases sitting between them. Germline V gene lookup returns CDR1 KGHSH and CDR2 LQKENI. DNA of the CDR3: TGTGCCAGCTCACCGCCCGGACGGGGGGGGATGAACACTGAAGCTTTCTTT. As protein: CASSPPGRGGMNTEAFF. Based on the CDR3 plus reference TRBV18 and TRBJ1-1, the full variable domain is NAGVMQNPRHLVRRRGQEARLRCSPMKGHSHVYWYRQLPEEGLKFMVYLQKENIIDESGMPKERFSAEFPKEGPSILRIQQVVRGDSAAYFCASSPPGRGGMNTEAFFGQGTRLTVV.

This clone was observed once. The chain joins TRBV27 to TRBJ1-5; 8 positions agree with TRBD1. The junction had 6 bases not matched to a gene; V was cut back by 6 bases and J by 5 bases. Per germline, CDR1 MNHEY and CDR2 SMNVEV (reference sequence). CDR3 size: 14 residues. CDR3 nucleotides: TGTGCCAGCAGGCTACAGGGGGGCCATCAGCCCCAGCATTTT. It specifies CASRLQGGHQPQHF.

V is TRBV18 and J is TRBJ2-5, with 7 bases fitting TRBD2. The CDR3 length is 14 residues. Trimming cost V 4 bases and J 1 base; bases outside gene matches: 3. Germline V gene lookup returns CDR1 KGHSH and CDR2 LQKENI. Here the CDR3 DNA reads TGTGCCAGCTCACGGGCGGGGGTCCAAGAGACCCAGTACTTC. The encoded protein is CASSRAGVQETQYF.

V usage is TRBV7-2 and J usage is TRBJ1-3; 7 bases match TRBD1. V gave up 5 bases and J gave up 11 bases; unmatched junction bases: 9. The V gene's germline CDR1 is SGHTA and CDR2 FQGNSA. CDR3 length: 13 residues. The CDR3: CASSMDRSPPIYF. The CDR3 region has the DNA TGTGCCAGCAGCATGGACAGGTCCCCTCCCATATATTTT. The variable domain in full, with the rest retrieved from reference TRBV7-2 and TRBJ1-3, is GAGVSQSPSNKVTEKGKDVELRCDPISGHTALYWYRQSLGQGLEFLIYFQGNSAPDKSGLPSDRFSAERTGGSVSTLTIQRTQQEDSAVYLCASSMDRSPPIYFGEGSWLTVV.

The V gene is TRBV15, the J gene TRBJ1-5; D is ambiguous. The germline CDR1 and CDR2 sequences are LNHNV and YYDKDF (reference sequence). The CDR3 covers 12 residues. Trimming took 2 bases from V and 4 from J, leaving 3 bases between them. CDR3 nucleotides: TGTGCCACCAGCAGAATAAATCAGCCCCAGCATTTT. Amino acids: CATSRINQPQHF. The full variable domain, in which reference TRBV15 and TRBJ1-5 provide the parts outside the CDR3, is DAMVIQNPRYQVTQFGKPVTLSCSQTLNHNVMYWYQQKSSQAPKLLFHYYDKDFNNEADTPDNFQSRRPNTSFCFLDIRSPGLGDTAMYLCATSRINQPQHFGDGTRLSIL.

The chain employs TRBV3-1 (or the pseudogene TRBV3-2) and TRBJ1-2; tentatively, D is TRBD1 (5 bases). This CDR3 contains 14 residues. V lost 8 bases, J lost 8 bases, and 21 bases lay in between. CDR1 is LGHDT, CDR2 YNNKEL, per germline (reference sequence). CDR3 sequence (DNA): TGTGCCAGCCCTAGCCGAAGGGCCGGGGGAGGCTACACCTTC. It is translated as CASPSRRAGGGYTF.

This clone appeared a single time. The CDR3 here is CASSPRSYNEQFF. In nucleotides, the CDR3 is TGTGCCAGCTCACCGAGGTCCTACAATGAGCAGTTCTTC. The J gene is TRBJ2-1, the V gene TRBV18; no definite D call. V lost 3 bases to trimming and J lost 1 base, with 4 bases between them. Germline values: CDR1 KGHSH, CDR2 LQKENI. The CDR3 runs 13 residues. Based on the CDR3 plus reference TRBV18 and TRBJ2-1, the full variable domain is NAGVMQNPRHLVRRRGQEARLRCSPMKGHSHVYWYRQLPEEGLKFMVYLQKENIIDESGMPKERFSAEFPKEGPSILRIQQVVRGDSAAYFCASSPRSYNEQFFGPGTRLTVL.